This TCR beta chain comes out of a study of T-cell memory formation after mild COVID-19 (dated by TCRdb to 2020 to 2022). Looking at the study overall: TCR sequence clusters from the two donors were found to be largely donor specific. The cohort was made up of two young adult volunteers, one female and one male, who were previously healthy. In two donors, T-cell clones that expanded and contracted after mild COVID-19 were followed by sequencing TCRalpha and TCRbeta repertoires longitudinally. Study-wide conclusions, independent of this receptor: SARS-CoV-2 specificity of the second-wave clones peaking on day 37 was not confirmed. Only two mild cases were covered in the study, and larger cohorts including severe cases with pre-infection samples were considered necessary. Some responding clones were detected in pre-infection memory, suggesting pre-existing cross-reactive memory T cells joined the SARS-CoV-2 response. Contracting CD4+ clones appeared mostly in the CM and EM memory subsets, whereas CD8+ clones were enriched in EMRA. Clones that contracted from day 15 to 85 showed balanced CD4/CD8 phenotypes, whereas a second wave of clones that expanded from day 15 to 37 leaned towards CD4+.

Points on this clonotype: Its recognized antigen is unknown. It has no much larger one-base neighbor in the sample; base qualities were not kept.

PBMCs were isolated by Ficoll-Paque density gradient centrifugation. The instrument given in TCRdb is Illumina NovaSeq 6000. cDNA libraries for TCRalpha and TCRbeta were prepared by 5'RACE using constant-segment primers, with sample barcodes and unique molecular identifiers added. RNA was extracted from every sample with Trizol reagent. Amplification of the libraries took two PCR steps, and the second step added a second sample barcode plus Illumina TruSeq adapters. Sequencing of libraries was performed on an Illumina NovaSeq with 2 x 150 bp paired-end reads. In the original analysis: The reads were demultiplexed and collapsed into UMI-guided consensus sequences using migec v1.2.7. Using mixcr v2.1.11, UMI consensuses were aligned to TRA and TRB V and J templates and then assembled into clonotypes. A clonotype was counted as expanded or contracted only when both edgeR and NoisET called the clonotype significant, with the noise models trained on biological replicates. For edgeR calls, a false discovery rate-adjusted p below 0.01 and a log2 fold-change threshold of 1 were applied. As an exploratory analysis of dynamics, PCA with hierarchical clustering was applied to max-normalized trajectories of the 1000 most abundant clonotypes. Separately sequenced CD4+ and CD8+ repertoires were used to assign a CD4 or CD8 phenotype to each responding clone. Through fastp at Q25 and MiXCR, TCRdb rebuilt clones from the public reads, retaining in-frame beta chains. CDR3 protein sequences are deduplicated, and each keeps its most common genes and DNA. TCRdb, not the authors, supplied the V and J calls. The sample table contains about 180,000 distinct CDR3 sequences; only one count was recorded for more than 15% of them. The ten largest account for under 2.5% of the sample.

V drops 5 bases and J drops 5 bases, leaving 12 bases in between. Counted from cysteine to phenylalanine, this CDR3 has 13 amino acids. Of the read, only the CDR3 DNA is kept; its 39 bases are in frame from base 1. CDR1 SGHNT and CDR2 YENEEA were looked up in the germline V gene. Sample: PBMCs or a T cell subset sorted from them (not recorded which). The rearranged chain carries TRBV11-3 and TRBJ1-1; possibly the D gene is TRBD1, per 6 matching bases. The TCR originated in an adult woman who had mild COVID-19 (a few samples of this study predate the infection). The sample titles of this study are shuffled in the database, so cell type and time point are left out; the donor was told from shared clones. At the DNA level, the sequence is TGTGCCAGCAGCCGGGGGGCAGGGACTGAAGCTTTCTTT. Translation gives CASSRGAGTEAFF. Beyond the CDR3, the reference TRBV11-3 and TRBJ1-1 genes provide the residues; the full variable domain reads: EAGVVQSPRYKIIEKKQPVAFWCNPISGHNTLYWYLQNLGQGPELLIRYENEEAVDDSQLPKDRFSAERLKGVDSTLKIQPAELGDSAVYLCASSRGAGTEAFFGQGTRLTVV.